This T cell receptor (beta chain) was captured in a study of cytomegalovirus exposure and HLA in healthy donors (dated by TCRdb to about 2017). Some background on the complete study: According to an earlier analysis of around 600 of the donors, about 179 million T cells yielded 95 million to 140 million unique TCR beta sequences and 276 Gb of sequence data. Typing coverage differed by locus: A, B, C, DRB1 and DQB1 were typed in about 620-630 donors, DQA1 in approximately 520, DPA1 in over 600, and DPB1 in roughly 450. Along with the approximately 650-subject first cohort, a separate validation cohort of roughly 110 different subjects was used. All discovery cohort repertoires had been generated using a single sequencing platform. Genome-wide SNP genotypes for about 65% of the 666 donors were used in a later genetic analysis, which treated that subset as a discovery cohort. To study patterns of TCR occurrence, a later analysis re-analyzed previously published TCR beta repertoires from under 750 donors and added high-resolution HLA genotyping. Four to six DR-DQ haplotypes were handled as single units for association and clustering, since linkage in the cohort was strong. Of the 398 genotyped donors, approximately 83% fell in the genetic ancestry cluster associated with self-reported Caucasian donors. Rather than drawing on any new phenotypic data, the later analysis identified candidate immune exposures from TCR beta sequences and the way those sequences occurred across donors. Donor age, sex, ethnicity and CMV serostatus were collected together with the repertoire data. The study was designed to test whether signatures of past pathogen exposure could be identified by cataloging public T cell receptors. Around 320 gigabases of sequencing data and roughly 90 million unique TCR sequences were included in an early release covering 550 to 800 HLA-typed donors. In an earlier analysis of a few hundred of the donors, high-throughput TCR beta sequencing was used to judge whether each TCR beta V gene segment behaved as functional or pseudogenic. The T cell repertoires of 700 or so subjects were profiled by immunosequencing and related to cytomegalovirus serostatus. On average, 235,054 unique TCR beta nucleotide sequences were sequenced per donor among 398 genotyped donors of the cohort, with roughly 18% of those sequences being non-productive. To predict cytomegalovirus infection status, the study brought together high-throughput TCR immunosequencing, statistical association of individual TCRs with disease status, and machine learning. Class I and class II HLA loci were covered by the typing at four-digit resolution.

What the study reported, not specific to this receptor: A group of highly shared sequence variants was considered likely to be a technical artifact of the sequencing pipeline. A later genetic analysis associated a missense DCLRE1C variant with V-gene and J-gene trimming of TCR beta chains, and an independent cohort replicated the association. The classifier was reported to diagnose cytomegalovirus status with high specificity and sensitivity in both the original and validation cohorts. Because the 87-base-pair reads could not distinguish some IMGT-functional V segments, including TRBV6-2 and TRBV6-3, those segments were excluded. Compared with equally common non-associated chains, HLA-associated TCR beta chains in a later analysis were more clonally expanded and had lower generation probabilities. Presence/absence analyses assumed roughly uniform sequencing depth across donors, an assumption that may not hold. The study gave a list of some 150 TCR beta chains associated with cytomegalovirus. In a later genetic analysis, fewer N-insertions in productive TCRs were reported among donors in an Asian-associated ancestry cluster than the roughly 700-donor mean. According to a later analysis, most CMV-associated TCR beta chains appeared to be HLA-restricted, and the HLA associations seemed to be driven largely by CMV exposure. In a later analysis, the rate of TCR association differed among HLA loci, with DRB1 alleles having the most associated TCRs and HLA-C alleles having the fewest. Three of the identified cytomegalovirus-associated TCR beta chains were confirmed in vitro to be specific for cytomegalovirus antigens. Because HLA typing was missing for some donors at each locus, association tests included only the typed subset. In an earlier analysis of fewer than 700 of the donors, most TCR beta V segments appeared in productive rearrangements about 87% or about 30% of the time, broadly matching IMGT annotations. A further reported finding was that TCR beta sequences accurately predicted the HLA-A and HLA-B alleles for most subjects in the first cohort. This cohort had only TCR beta chains sequenced, and the lack of alpha or paired-chain data limited which features could be detected. Linkage disequilibrium might explain the correlated functional status among segregating V segments, but an unknown experimental factor could not be excluded. Most TCR sequences were observed very rarely across donors, whereas some public TCRs were present in many individuals. The earlier analysis of 450 to 700 of the donors excluded seventeen rarely observed V segments, including chromosome 9 orphons, because counts were too low. CMV serostatus was the only immune exposure information available for the cohort. At a false discovery rate of 0.05, a later analysis linked about 16,000 TCR beta sequences to specific HLA alleles. A later analysis reported that several top co-occurrence clusters appeared linked to parvovirus B19, influenza, CMV and Epstein-Barr virus. When HLA alleles, especially DR and DQ, strongly co-occurred, attributing TCR associations to individual alleles was difficult. According to the authors, the approach could potentially be generalized to other disease states and immunological phenotypes.

The CDR3 starts with the cysteine, ends with the phenylalanine, and has 14 residues. The DNA shown is the 42-base CDR3, in frame from base 1. Trimming takes 9 bases from V and 7 bases from J, and the germline ends sit 18 bases apart. Taken from the germline V gene, the CDR1 and CDR2 loops are MNHEY and SVGAGI. The library was obtained by the immunoSEQ multiplex PCR assay. For the multiplex PCR, a mixture combining 60 forward primers for TCR Vbeta segments and 13 reverse primers for TCR Jbeta segments was used. The CDR3 region of rearranged TCR beta genes was amplified from genomic DNA with a multiplex PCR assay. The Illumina HiSeq System was used to sequence the amplified TCR beta libraries as 87-base-pair reads. In the authors' own workflow: A later analysis tallied roughly 78 million unique TCR beta chains across the 550 to 850 repertoires, and about 12 million of those chains were shared by two or more donors. A nearest-neighbor algorithm error-corrected the raw reads and collapsed the reads into unique sequences, merging closely related sequences to remove PCR and sequencing errors. Alignment of CDR3 sequences to IMGT reference sequences was used to assign V, D and J gene segments. Each retained sequence needed at least a six-nucleotide match to both a V gene segment and a J gene segment. Rearrangements were called productive when the CDR3 lacked stop codons and stayed in frame with V and J; all others were non-productive. CDR3 was defined according to IMGT convention as the region running from the second conserved V-encoded cysteine to the conserved J-encoded phenylalanine. In an earlier analysis of roughly 610 of the donors, sequences lacking an unambiguous match to a single V gene segment were excluded. In an earlier analysis of several hundred of the donors, V segments were called functional above 56.7% productive rearrangements and were called segregating when the between-donor standard deviation exceeded 5%. A statistical classification framework was built to diagnose cytomegalovirus status from the catalog of TCR beta chain sequences. In a later analysis, V and J genes were assigned by comparing TCR nucleotide sequences against IMGT/GENE-DB human TR gene sequences. In a later analysis, CDR3 sequences and most-parsimonious VDJ recombination scenarios were assigned using the TCRdist pipeline. In a later analysis, each TCR beta chain was defined by its CDR3 amino acid sequence together with its V-gene family, and reads lacking a unique V-gene family were excluded. In a later analysis, around 600 highly shared, low-generation-probability nucleotide sequences were removed to address suspected cross-contamination and a sequencing artifact. In a later analysis, a clonal expansion index for each public chain was calculated from normalized within-repertoire ranks of inferred template counts. A later analysis computed generation probabilities with a VDJ recombination model fitted to out-of-frame rearrangements, and checked the results against IGoR. In a later analysis, TCR-TCR, TCR-HLA and TCR-CMV co-occurrence was scored with hypergeometric tests, and a repertoire-size bias correction was applied to TCR pairs. False discovery rates were estimated in a later analysis by permuting HLA or CMV assignments 20 times. In a later analysis, co-occurring TCRs were grouped with DBSCAN, and TCRdist sequence similarity was added when clustering was performed within HLA-allele-positive subsets. Repertoires with fewer than 30,000 or more than 120,000 public chains were left out of co-occurrence clustering, as were about five repertoires with anomalous nucleotide sharing. The immuneACCESS repertoire file appears here via TCRdb, limited to in-frame rearrangements. These files lack a portion of the clones; in checked studies, under half of the deficit traces to unresolved V genes, and the cause of the others is not known. V and J calls plus clone size are reproduced from that table; the DNA served to infer D and trimming. The table for this sample lists 110,000 to 150,000 clones; over 70% of them were counted only once. The ten top clones hold just over 4.5% of the sample.

A word on this clone: Its antigen has not been determined. The record has no base qualities; no much larger clone is one base away.

The cohort comprised around 690 healthy bone marrow donors. All cohort members were sampled while nominally healthy, although unrecorded immune exposures were likely present. The donor was CMV seronegative and was included in the group of 352 seronegative cohort members. Each donor provided a peripheral blood sample, and peripheral blood mononuclear cells were used for TCR beta sequencing. The Qiagen DNeasy Blood Extraction Kit was used to extract genomic DNA from the blood cell samples. The sample comprised PBMCs. The rearrangement joined TRBV6-5 to TRBJ2-2; no D gene can be assigned with confidence. This TCR came from a middle-aged man in good health and CMV-seronegative. In nucleotides, the sequence is TGTGCCAGTTCTGTCCTTGGTTCAGGCGGGGAGCTGTTTTTT. Its product reads: CASSVLGSGGELFF.